One and the same sample provided the 20 T cell receptor beta chains below, sequenced in a study of regulatory T cells in long-lasting Graves disease. Sequencing libraries for TCR beta were prepared with iRepertoire HTBI primers and Arm-PCR of CDR3 regions. MiXCR, run by TCRdb on the multiplex PCR reads, gives a single entry per CDR3 protein. The sample contains about 440,000 distinct CDR3 sequences, just under 15% of which appear only once. Indicated time point: newly diagnosed GD, antithyroid drugs for less than 3 months. RNA isolated from PBMCs was used to make the TCR library. The same sample was also studied in work on T cells in Graves' hyperthyroidism and ophthalmopathy.

Sequenced here: peripheral blood mononuclear cells (PBMCs), sampled at new diagnosis, from a patient treated with antithyroid drugs. Every receptor here comes from a woman in her 30s with Graves disease.

This clonotype was seen ten or more times. The chain recombines TRBV28 with TRBJ2-1; 10 bases are shared with TRBD2. CDR1 and CDR2 (germline): MDHEN, SYDVKM. The trim removed 2 bases at V and 9 bases at J, leaving 10 bases unmatched. The CDR3 is 16 amino acids. Written as DNA, the CDR3 is TGTGCCAGCAGTTTACGTGGGGTAGCGGGGGGTATTGAGCAGTTCTTC. This translates into CASSLRGVAGGIEQFF. Full variable domain (outside the CDR3, taken from reference TRBV28 and TRBJ2-1): DVKVTQSSRYLVKRTGEKVFLECVQDMDHENMFWYRQDPGLGLRLIYFSYDVKMKEKGDIPEGYSVSREKKERFSLILESASTNQTSMYLCASSLRGVAGGIEQFFGPGTRLTVL.

The V gene is TRBV19, the J gene TRBJ1-3; D is unclear. CDR1 LNHDA and CDR2 SQIVND come from the germline V gene (reference sequence). This CDR3 has 15 residues. The V end lost 5 bases, the J end lost 0 bases, and 11 bases lay between the germline ends. The CDR3 sequence is CASSETLASGNTIYF. The CDR3 bases are TGTGCCAGTAGTGAGACCCTCGCCTCTGGAAACACCATATATTTT.

This clonotype was seen a handful of times. The chain links TRBV11-2 to TRBJ2-7, with 10 bases that match TRBD1. Unmatched junction bases numbered 16, after V lost 5 bases and J lost 6 bases. The germline CDR1 and CDR2 sequences are SGHAT and FQNNGV. The CDR3 is 17 amino acids. The DNA for the CDR3 is TGTGCCAGCAGCGCCCTACCGAGGACAGGGGGAAGGGTCGAGCAGTACTTC. It is translated as CASSALPRTGGRVEQYF.

This chain links TRBV14 with TRBJ1-6; D is unresolved. Trimming pared 2 bases from V and 6 bases from J, leaving 14 bases between. The CDR3 has 16 amino acids. Germline V gene sequence: CDR1 SGHDN, CDR2 FVKESK. For the CDR3, the DNA is TGTGCCAGCAGCCAATGGAACCCATGGGGTAATTCACCCCTCCACTTT. This translates into CASSQWNPWGNSPLHF.

The rearrangement uses TRBV27 and TRBJ2-1; D remains unclear. Germline CDR1 MNHEY, CDR2 SMNVEV (reference sequence). The CDR3 runs to 13 residues. Trimming shortened V by 2 bases and J by 5 bases, and 7 bases separated the two germline ends. CDR3 amino acids: CASSLVRDNEQFF. The CDR3 bases are TGTGCCAGCAGTTTAGTTAGGGACAATGAGCAGTTCTTC.

This clonotype showed up many times. The chain uses TRBV28 and TRBJ2-5, with TRBD2 as a possible D gene (5 bases). Germline-derived CDR1 and CDR2 are MDHEN and SYDVKM. The CDR3 totals 14 residues. Trimming took 5 bases from V and 3 from J, leaving 13 bases between them. CDR3 DNA: TGTGCCAGCAGTAGCAAGCGGTTAGAAGAGACCCAGTACTTC. Its translation is CASSSKRLEETQYF. The variable domain in full, completed from reference TRBV28 and TRBJ2-5, reads DVKVTQSSRYLVKRTGEKVFLECVQDMDHENMFWYRQDPGLGLRLIYFSYDVKMKEKGDIPEGYSVSREKKERFSLILESASTNQTSMYLCASSSKRLEETQYFGPGTRLLVL.

This clonotype occurred many times. This rearrangement joins TRBV11-3 to TRBJ2-1, with 14 bases matching TRBD2. The CDR3 spans 18 residues. Losses at the gene ends were 0 bases for V and 5 bases for J; bases not matched to a gene: 6. Looked up from germline, CDR1 is SGHNT and CDR2 is YENEEA. The CDR3 DNA follows: TGTGCCAGCAGCTTAGACCCTCCGGGACTAGCGGGAGACAATGAGCAGTTCTTC. Translating it yields CASSLDPPGLAGDNEQFF.

This clonotype was counted many times. The chain links TRBV30 to TRBJ1-4; D is perhaps TRBD1 (5 bases). V shed 3 bases and J shed 0 bases, with 11 bases lying between them. The CDR3 has 15 amino acids. CDR1 GTSNPN and CDR2 SVGIG come from the germline V gene (reference sequence). In DNA form, the CDR3 reads TGTGCCTGGAGGAGCCAGGGCGCAACTAATGAAAAACTGTTTTTT. Translation: CAWRSQGATNEKLFF.

This clonotype has ten or more counts. The chain couples TRBV20-1 to TRBJ2-1, with 13 bases lining up with TRBD2. Per the germline V gene, CDR1 is DFQATT and CDR2 is SNEGSKA (reference sequence). The CDR3 runs 15 residues. Trimming at V came to 6 bases and at J to 9 bases, leaving 11 bases not matched to a gene. In DNA form, the CDR3 reads TGCAGTGCCCTCGTGGAAGGACTAGCGGGAGTTGAGCAGTTCTTC. It translates to CSALVEGLAGVEQFF.

This clonotype was seen a handful of times. The chain employs TRBV7-9 and TRBJ1-4; D perhaps matches TRBD1 (6 bases). CDR1 is SEHNR, CDR2 FQNEAQ, per germline (reference sequence). This CDR3 comprises 14 residues. The germline V and J ends were trimmed by 1 base and 13 bases, with 16 bases remaining between them. Here the CDR3 DNA reads TGTGCCAGCAGCTTAGGGGGGCCGTTTGATGTACTGTTTTTT. Its protein is CASSLGGPFDVLFF.

The chain recombines TRBV3-1 with TRBJ1-2; TRBD1 aligns across 7 bases. After removal of 4 bases from V and 2 bases from J, the junction contained 7 bases not matched to a gene. Germline assignment: CDR1 LGHDT and CDR2 YNNKEL (reference sequence). The CDR3 is 15 residues long. The CDR3 protein is CASSRRQGGNYGYTF. The CDR3 DNA reads TGTGCCAGCAGCCGGAGACAGGGTGGGAACTATGGCTACACCTTC.

The chain couples TRBV5-1 to TRBJ2-7; D unclear. This CDR3 is 15 amino acids long. Trimming cost V 0 bases and J 7 bases, with 17 bases left between them. In germline, CDR1 is SGHRS, CDR2 YFSETQ. In DNA form, the CDR3 reads TGCGCCAGCAGCTTGGTGGCAAATAAAGATGATGAGCAGTACTTC. Translating it yields CASSLVANKDDEQYF.

With respect to this clonotype: This may stem from a read error, because a much larger clone lies one nucleotide away. V usage is TRBV11-2 and J usage is TRBJ2-5; 7 nucleotides line up with TRBD1. The V and J ends lost 6 bases and 6 bases, in that order; junction bases with no gene match: 13. This CDR3 contains 15 residues. Germline values: CDR1 SGHAT, CDR2 FQNNGV. The CDR3: CASRKPGQRQKTQYF. As DNA, the CDR3 is TGTGCCAGCAGAAAACCGGGACAGAGGCAAAAGACCCAGTACTTC.

In regard to this clonotype: With only one base between it and a far larger clone, this is likely a read error. J is TRBJ2-7 and V is TRBV3-1, with D tentatively TRBD2 (5 bases). The CDR3 sequence is 13 residues long. Per the germline V gene, CDR1 is LGHDT and CDR2 is YNNKEL (reference sequence). V dropped 7 bases and J dropped 7 bases, with 17 bases sitting between them. The CDR3 coding sequence is TGTGCCAGCACCTCTTTACTAGGCAATGAGCAGTACTTC. It is translated as CASTSLLGNEQYF.

CDR3 bases: TGTGCCAGCAGCCAACACCAGGGACAAATTAAGAATGAGCAGTTCTTC. It translates to CASSQHQGQIKNEQFF. This chain connects TRBV3-1 to TRBJ2-1, with D possibly matching TRBD1 (6 bases). The CDR3 has 16 amino acids. V gave up 2 bases and J gave up 7 bases, with 18 bases separating them. Germline V gene lookup returns CDR1 LGHDT and CDR2 YNNKEL (reference sequence).

A word on this clonotype: A single base separates this from a much larger clone, so it may be a read error. This chain joins TRBV7-8 and TRBJ2-7, with D unclear. This CDR3 contains 12 residues. Trimming shortened V by 5 bases and J by 7 bases, and 12 bases separated the two germline ends. Germline V gene data show CDR1 as SGHVS and CDR2 as FQNEAQ. DNA of the CDR3: TGTGCCAGCAGCCGACCGAACCTAGAGCAGTACTTC. The encoded protein is CASSRPNLEQYF.

This clonotype was picked up many times. The V and J genes are TRBV20-1 and TRBJ2-1; D is perhaps TRBD2 (5 bases). The CDR3 spans 17 residues. Per germline, CDR1 DFQATT and CDR2 SNEGSKA (reference sequence). V was clipped by 0 bases and J by 1 base, with 16 bases between them. CDR3 bases: TGCAGTGCTAGAGATATTAACGGGGAGTTATCCTACAATGAGCAGTTCTTC. The encoded protein is CSARDINGELSYNEQFF.

This clonotype was counted ten times or more. The chain has TRBV3-1 and TRBJ2-1, with 10 bases fitting TRBD2. With 7 bases clipped from V and 7 bases from J, the junction kept 7 bases outside the gene matches. CDR1 and CDR2 from the germline V gene are LGHDT and YNNKEL (reference sequence). The CDR3 runs to 14 residues. For the CDR3, the DNA is TGTGCCAGCATGCCTAGCGGGAGAGGTAATGAGCAGTTCTTC. It specifies CASMPSGRGNEQFF.

This clonotype was counted at least ten times. This rearrangement joins TRBV18 to TRBJ2-7, with D uncertain. Germline CDR1 KGHSH, CDR2 LQKENI. The CDR3 runs to 11 residues. Between the trimmed V and J ends, which lost 4 bases and 7 bases, there was a span of 8 bases. As DNA, the CDR3 is TGTGCCAGCTCACGGGCGGAGGAGCAGTACTTC. Amino acids: CASSRAEEQYF.

This clonotype was seen only a few times. The chain carries TRBV5-1 and TRBJ2-1, with 10 bases lining up with TRBD1. CDR1 and CDR2 from the germline V gene are SGHRS and YFSETQ. V dropped 3 bases and J dropped 6; count of bases not matched to a gene: 12. The CDR3 has 17 amino acids. The CDR3 coding sequence is TGCGCCAGCAGCTCCTCTTCTCGACAGGGGGCGCGCAATGAGCAGTTCTTC. Encoded protein: CASSSSSRQGARNEQFF.